The 26 T cell receptor beta chains given below trace back to one sample, sequenced in a study of T cells in Graves' hyperthyroidism and ophthalmopathy. TCR beta CDR3 regions were amplified from RNA. First-round RT-PCR with HTBI primers amplified the TCR CDR3 region. Each CDR3 protein is one row after TCRdb ran MiXCR on the multiplex PCR reads. The table includes around 400,000 distinct CDR3 sequences, 15% to 18% detected once. The source material was blood. These receptors were collected from a woman under 30 with Graves' hyperthyroidism that later progressed to Graves' ophthalmopathy.

This clonotype was recorded many times. The chain carries TRBV28 and TRBJ2-7, with TRBD1 matching 9 bases. Per germline, CDR1 MDHEN and CDR2 SYDVKM. The CDR3 sequence is 13 residues long. With 3 bases clipped from V and 5 bases from J, the junction kept 2 bases outside the gene matches. CDR3: CASSLGQGDEQYF. CDR3 nucleotides: TGTGCCAGCAGTTTGGGACAGGGCGACGAGCAGTACTTC. The full variable domain, in which reference TRBV28 and TRBJ2-7 provide the parts outside the CDR3, is DVKVTQSSRYLVKRTGEKVFLECVQDMDHENMFWYRQDPGLGLRLIYFSYDVKMKEKGDIPEGYSVSREKKERFSLILESASTNQTSMYLCASSLGQGDEQYFGPGTRLTVT.

This clonotype appeared many times. The chain uses TRBV7-9 and TRBJ2-3, with D tentatively TRBD1 or TRBD2 (5 bases each). CDR3 length equals 18 residues. CDR1 and CDR2 from the germline V gene are SEHNR and FQNEAQ (reference sequence). The V end lost 4 bases, the J end lost 6 bases, and 26 bases lay between the germline ends. The CDR3 loop reads CASSSSLRGSRSLDTQYF. CDR3 sequence (DNA): TGTGCCAGCAGCTCATCCCTACGGGGCTCCCGGAGCTTGGATACGCAGTATTTT.

There are many counts of this clonotype. The gene calls are TRBV28 and TRBJ2-7; TRBD2 aligns across 11 bases. The CDR3 runs 14 residues. V shed 6 bases and J 3 bases; nucleotides not matched to a gene: 4. Germline assignment: CDR1 MDHEN and CDR2 SYDVKM. DNA of the CDR3: TGTGCCAGCAGGGGAACTAGCGGGAGCTACGAGCAGTACTTC. Its translation: CASRGTSGSYEQYF.

This clonotype was observed many times. The V gene is TRBV2, the J gene TRBJ2-3; TRBD2 agrees at 14 bases. In germline, CDR1 is SNHLY, CDR2 FYNNEI. The length of the CDR3 is 15 residues. With V trimmed by 6 bases and J by 6 bases, 5 bases remained unmatched. The DNA of the CDR3 is TGTGCCAGCAGAGAGGGACTAGCGGGAGAGGATACGCAGTATTTT. Translating gives CASREGLAGEDTQYF.

The chain joins TRBV7-9 to TRBJ2-7, with 9 bases identical to TRBD1. Trimming removed 5 bases from V and 2 bases from J; junction bases left unmatched: 7. The CDR3 has 15 amino acids. CDR1 and CDR2 (germline): SEHNR, FQNEAQ (reference sequence). For the CDR3, the DNA is TGTGCCAGCAGCCCGTTGGGACAGGGAGCCTACGAGCAGTACTTC. Protein sequence: CASSPLGQGAYEQYF. Combining the CDR3 with reference TRBV7-9 and TRBJ2-7 gives the whole variable domain DTGVSQNPRHKITKRGQNVTFRCDPISEHNRLYWYRQTLGQGPEFLTYFQNEAQLEKSRLLSDRFSAERPKGSFSTLEIQRTEQGDSAMYLCASSPLGQGAYEQYFGPGTRLTVT.

The chain is built from TRBV19 and TRBJ1-2; no firm D call. Trimming took off 3 bases at V and 8 bases at J, with 16 bases between the two ends. From germline, CDR1 is LNHDA and CDR2 SQIVND (reference sequence). The CDR3 has 14 amino acids. CDR3 protein: CASSIGWQEEGYTF. CDR3 DNA: TGTGCCAGTAGTATTGGTTGGCAGGAGGAAGGCTACACCTTC. Supplemented by reference TRBV19 and TRBJ1-2, the full variable domain reads DGGITQSPKYLFRKEGQNVTLSCEQNLNHDAMYWYRQDPGQGLRLIYYSQIVNDFQKGDIAEGYSVSREKKESFPLTVTSAQKNPTAFYLCASSIGWQEEGYTFGSGTRLTVV.

This clonotype was recorded many times. The chain couples TRBV10-3 to TRBJ2-1, with D perhaps TRBD1 (5 bases). V was trimmed by 11 bases and J by 7 bases, leaving 12 bases between them. The germline V gene encodes CDR1 ENHRY and CDR2 SYGVKD. The CDR3 consists of 11 residues. The CDR3 bases are TGTGCCGTGTACTCAGGGAATGAGCAGTTCTTC. Its protein is CAVYSGNEQFF.

Only a few counts were recorded for this clonotype. The gene calls are TRBV3-1 and TRBJ1-4; no firm D call. With 4 bases removed from V and 7 bases from J, the gap between germline ends came to 19 bases. The CDR3 is made up of 16 amino acids. Germline-derived CDR1 and CDR2 are LGHDT and YNNKEL (reference sequence). The DNA of the CDR3 is TGTGCCAGCAGCCGGACGGGCGGGGTCCTCGGTGAAAAACTGTTTTTT. This codes for CASSRTGGVLGEKLFF.

This clonotype has a count of ten or more. V and J are TRBV6-1 and TRBJ2-7, with TRBD1 matching 7 bases. Germline CDR1 reads MNHNS; CDR2 reads SASEGT. V was pared by 8 bases and J by 4 bases, with 23 bases of the junction left unmatched. The CDR3 length is 18 residues. The CDR3 DNA is TGTGCCAGCCCTAGGACAGGTGGACGACCAAAACCCCAATACGAGCAGTACTTC. Translated: CASPRTGGRPKPQYEQYF.

This clonotype was counted ten times or more. The rearrangement joins TRBV6-1 to TRBJ1-1; 10 bases match TRBD1. V shed 6 bases, J shed 6 bases, and the junction held 10 bases outside the gene matches. Germline CDR1 is MNHNS and CDR2 is SASEGT. This CDR3 comprises 15 residues. The CDR3 region has the DNA TGTGCCAGCAGGGTGGACAGGGGGTCCGTGGCTGAAGCTTTCTTT. It yields the protein CASRVDRGSVAEAFF.

This clonotype was recorded a few times. The V and J genes are TRBV12-3 or TRBV12-4 and TRBJ2-1; D is unresolved. There are 14 residues in the CDR3. V lost 6 bases to trimming and J lost 4 bases, with 13 bases between them. The CDR3 DNA sequence: TGTGCCAGCAGAGTAGGGTTGGTATACAATGAGCAGTTCTTC. Its protein is CASRVGLVYNEQFF.

This clonotype was recorded at least ten times. V and J are TRBV28 and TRBJ2-2; no definite D call. V dropped 5 bases and J dropped 7 bases, with 11 bases sitting between them. CDR1 is MDHEN, CDR2 SYDVKM, per germline. The length of the CDR3 is 13 residues. The DNA for the CDR3 is TGTGCCAGCAGTCCCGAGATGGACGGGGAGCTGTTTTTT. It yields the protein CASSPEMDGELFF.

This clonotype was seen only a few times. J is TRBJ2-1 and V is TRBV18; TRBD1 agrees at 7 bases. V was clipped by 3 bases and J by 10 bases; unmatched bases: 12. The CDR3 is 15 residues long. CDR1 and CDR2 from the germline V gene are KGHSH and LQKENI. In DNA form, the CDR3 reads TGTGCCAGCTCACCGAGGGACAGTTTCTCCGCAGAGCAGTTCTTC. It encodes CASSPRDSFSAEQFF.

Many counts were recorded for this clonotype. The genes are TRBV9 and TRBJ2-2; 7 bases are shared with TRBD2. V lost 0 bases and J lost 3; bases outside the gene matches: 2. This CDR3 has 15 amino acids. Per the germline V gene, CDR1 is SGDLS and CDR2 is YYNGEE. DNA for the CDR3: TGTGCCAGCAGCGTAGCTAGCGGTTACACCGGGGAGCTGTTTTTT. Protein: CASSVASGYTGELFF.

Notes on this clonotype: A read error is possible here, since a much larger clone lies one base away. V is TRBV7-2 and J is TRBJ2-1; no clear D. Trimming stripped 8 bases from V and 8 bases from J, with 16 bases between. The CDR3 consists of 13 residues. CDR1 SGHTA and CDR2 FQGNSA come from the germline V gene. The CDR3 DNA is TGTGCCAGCTCCCCGAACCCCCGGGATGAGCAGTTCTTC. Amino acids: CASSPNPRDEQFF.

This clonotype was recorded a few times. The V and J genes are TRBV20-1 and TRBJ2-1; 7 nucleotides align to TRBD2. J was trimmed by 2 bases and V by 5 bases; bases with no gene match: 6. Germline loops: CDR1 DFQATT, CDR2 SNEGSKA (reference sequence). The CDR3 extends over 14 amino acids. The CDR3 spells CSAASRETYNEQFF. Here the CDR3 DNA reads TGCAGTGCTGCATCGCGGGAGACCTACAATGAGCAGTTCTTC.

In its sample, this clonotype was seen many times. The rearrangement joins TRBV7-8 to TRBJ2-7; 7 positions match TRBD1. Germline V gives CDR1 SGHVS, CDR2 FQNEAQ. The junction had 5 bases not matched to a gene; V was cut back by 6 bases and J by 3 bases. The CDR3 loop spans 13 amino acids. The CDR3 DNA is TGTGCCAGCAGGGTAGGACAGGTCTACGAGCAGTACTTC. Protein: CASRVGQVYEQYF.

This clonotype has at least ten counts. This CDR3 is CSARHSEDPDTQYF. The CDR3 bases are TGCAGTGCTAGACACTCCGAGGATCCAGATACGCAGTATTTT. The chain combines TRBV20-1 with TRBJ2-3; D ambiguous. CDR3 length equals 14 residues. V dropped 2 bases and J dropped 4 bases, with 13 bases sitting between them. The germline V gene has CDR1 DFQATT and CDR2 SNEGSKA (reference sequence).

V usage is TRBV9 and J usage is TRBJ1-6; tentatively, D is TRBD1 (6 bases). Germline V gives CDR1 SGDLS, CDR2 YYNGEE. The V end lost 3 bases, the J end lost 8 bases, and 21 bases lay between the germline ends. The CDR3 is 17 amino acids. CDR3 sequence reads: CASSALWTDPSDSPLHF. The CDR3 nucleotides read TGTGCCAGCAGCGCTCTTTGGACAGACCCTTCTGATTCACCCCTCCACTTT.

V gene TRBV4-3 combines with J gene TRBJ2-1; D unresolved. The germline V gene encodes CDR1 LGHNA and CDR2 YSLEER. The CDR3 covers 15 residues. Between the trimmed V and J ends, which lost 0 bases and 1 base, there was a span of 7 bases. The DNA for the CDR3 is TGCGCCAGCAGCCAAGAAAAGGGTTCCTACAATGAGCAGTTCTTC. The encoded protein is CASSQEKGSYNEQFF.

This clonotype showed up just a few times. The chain uses TRBV27 and TRBJ2-1; D gene uncertain. With 0 bases removed from V and 6 bases from J, the gap between germline ends came to 3 bases. The CDR3 is 12 amino acids. Germline V CDR1 and CDR2: MNHEY, SMNVEV (reference sequence). As DNA, the CDR3 is TGTGCCAGCAGTTTATCTCTCAATGAGCAGTTCTTC. Protein: CASSLSLNEQFF.

This clonotype was picked up many times. The chain employs TRBV28 and TRBJ1-5, with D possibly being TRBD1 (5 bases). The V end was cut by 5 bases, the J end by 0 bases, with 11 bases between. This CDR3 region has 15 residues. From germline, CDR1 is MDHEN and CDR2 SYDVKM. In nucleotides, the CDR3 is TGTGCCAGCAGTCTCAGGGCGTATAGCAATCAGCCCCAGCATTTT. Protein: CASSLRAYSNQPQHF.

This clonotype has ten or more counts. The chain couples TRBV24-1 to TRBJ2-1; maybe TRBD1 (5 bases). CDR1 is KGHDR, CDR2 SFDVKD, per germline. CDR3 size: 17 residues. V lost 2 bases and J lost 1, with 14 bases in between. The CDR3 loop is CATSDSPRQISYNEQFF. The CDR3 DNA sequence: TGTGCCACCAGTGATTCCCCGAGACAGATTTCCTACAATGAGCAGTTCTTC.

At least ten counts were recorded for this clonotype. In DNA, the CDR3 is TGTGCCAGCAGCCCCGTAGCGGGAGGGCTCGGAGATACGCAGTATTTT. Translated, it gives CASSPVAGGLGDTQYF. The genes are TRBV11-2 and TRBJ2-3; TRBD2 aligns across 11 bases. Looked up from germline, CDR1 is SGHAT and CDR2 is FQNNGV. Trimming at V came to 5 bases and at J to 5 bases, leaving 9 bases not matched to a gene. The CDR3 sequence is 16 residues long.

The CDR3 reads CASSPDRATNNEQFF. CDR3 sequence (DNA): TGTGCCAGCTCACCCGACAGGGCGACCAACAATGAGCAGTTCTTC. The chain has TRBV18 and TRBJ2-1; 7 bases agree with TRBD1. V was pared by 3 bases and J by 5 bases, with 7 bases of the junction left unmatched. The CDR3 has 15 residues. The V gene's germline CDR1 is KGHSH and CDR2 LQKENI.

This clonotype has more than one count but fewer than ten. Sequence at one end of the junction differs from germline and may be a read error. The chain has TRBV6-1 and TRBJ2-5, with TRBD2 matching over 7 bases. CDR1 and CDR2 (germline): MNHNS, SASEGT. The CDR3 is made up of 15 amino acids. The DNA for the CDR3 is TGTCCCAGCACCTACGAGGGGATGGGGGGGGAGACCCAGTACTTC. Encoded protein: CPSTYEGMGGETQYF.